One and the same sample provided the 12 T cell receptor beta chains below, sequenced in a study of vaccination effects on CD4 cells after COVID-19. Antigen specificity for these receptors is unknown. Sequencing followed a ViraFEST assay step that expanded antigen-specific CD4+ T cells with viral peptide pools. Having been cultured for 10 days, the cells underwent CD4+ T cell isolation. The table came from immunoSEQ multiplex PCR; TCRdb's copy has only in-frame clones and leaves some out. The sample records roughly 61,000 clones, roughly 81% being singletons. This specimen was CD4+ T cells from PBMCs cultured with HCoV-229E spike peptides, taken before COVID-19 vaccination. These receptors were taken from a human donor who received a COVID-19 vaccine.

The V and J genes are TRBV19 and TRBJ2-2; D is uncertain. Deletions cut 6 bases from V and 4 bases from J, with 12 bases between. This CDR3 contains 14 residues. CDR1 LNHDA and CDR2 SQIVND come from the germline V gene (reference sequence). The CDR3, as DNA: TGTGCCAGTAGAACCGGTCCTGCCACCGGGGAGCTGTTTTTT. Residues: CASRTGPATGELFF.

This clone has just a few counts. This chain uses TRBV5-5 with TRBJ2-7, with 10 positions matching TRBD1. V shed 4 bases, J shed 3 bases, and the junction held 4 bases outside the gene matches. The CDR3 contains 14 residues. CDR1 and CDR2 from the germline V gene are SGHKS and YYEKEE (reference sequence). The CDR3 sequence: CASSRQGANYEQYV. The CDR3 DNA follows: TGTGCCAGCAGCCGACAGGGGGCCAACTACGAGCAGTACGTC.

The J gene is TRBJ2-2, the V gene TRBV19, with 13 bases fitting TRBD2. CDR1 is LNHDA, CDR2 SQIVND, per germline (reference sequence). V lost 5 bases to trimming and J lost 2 bases; unmatched junction nucleotides: 5. This CDR3 comprises 17 residues. The CDR3 DNA reads TGTGCCAGTAGTCCAGGACTAGCGGGAGTAAACACCGGGGAGCTGTTTTTT. Amino acid sequence: CASSPGLAGVNTGELFF.

The chain joins TRBV3-1 (or the pseudogene TRBV3-2) to TRBJ1-2, with D perhaps TRBD1 (6 bases). V lost 4 bases to trimming and J lost 7 bases, with 16 bases between them. The germline V gene encodes CDR1 LGHDT and CDR2 YNNKEL (reference sequence). The CDR3 length is 14 residues. The CDR3 nucleotides are TGTGCCAGCAGCCTAGGACGGTCAGGGGCTGGCTACACCTTC. It yields the protein CASSLGRSGAGYTF.

The chain has TRBV29-1 and TRBJ1-4; possibly TRBD1 for D (6 bases). The CDR3 contains 14 residues. Looked up from germline, CDR1 is SQVTM and CDR2 is ANQGSEA. V was pared by 6 bases and J by 7 bases, with 18 bases between. As DNA, the CDR3 is TGCAGCGTCATTACGGGACATAGTTCTGAAAAACTGTTTTTT. Amino acid sequence: CSVITGHSSEKLFF.

This CDR3 is CASSLAPGVGELFF. Here the CDR3 DNA reads TGTGCCAGCAGCTTAGCGCCCGGAGTGGGGGAGCTGTTTTTT. The chain combines TRBV11-2 with TRBJ2-2; D is unclear. Trimming left V 1 base short and J 8 bases short, with 11 bases between. CDR1 is SGHAT, CDR2 FQNNGV, per germline. The CDR3 length is 14 residues. Full variable domain (outside the CDR3, taken from reference TRBV11-2 and TRBJ2-2): EAGVAQSPRYKIIEKRQSVAFWCNPISGHATLYWYQQILGQGPKLLIQFQNNGVVDDSQLPKDRFSAERLKGVDSTLKIQPAKLEDSAVYLCASSLAPGVGELFFGEGSRLTVL.

The gene calls are TRBV5-1 and TRBJ2-2, with no clear D. This CDR3 region has 11 residues. Trimming cost V 6 bases and J 6 bases, with 6 bases left between them. From germline, CDR1 is SGHRS and CDR2 YFSETQ. Written as DNA, the CDR3 is TGCGCCAGCAAGGGCGCCGGGGAGCTGTTTTTT. This codes for CASKGAGELFF.

The chain carries TRBV5-1 and TRBJ2-5; D remains ambiguous. V gave up 4 bases and J gave up 5 bases, with 15 bases separating them. The CDR3 runs 14 residues. The germline CDR1 and CDR2 sequences are SGHRS and YFSETQ. The CDR3 sequence is CASSGSWSGETQYF. In DNA form, the CDR3 reads TGCGCCAGCAGCGGCTCCTGGAGTGGGGAGACCCAGTACTTC.

This CDR3 is CATGPGSDTQYF. The CDR3 DNA follows: TGTGCCACCGGCCCTGGTTCAGATACGCAGTATTTT. The V gene is TRBV24-1, the J gene TRBJ2-3; D is undetermined. From germline, CDR1 is KGHDR and CDR2 SFDVKD. Deletions cut 9 bases from V and 4 bases from J, with 10 bases between. CDR3 length equals 12 residues.

The V call is TRBV4-3, the J call TRBJ1-1; D remains ambiguous. V shed 1 base and J shed 1 base, with 13 bases lying between them. The CDR3 is 16 amino acids. Germline CDR1 reads LGHNA; CDR2 reads YSLEER. CDR3 in amino acids: CASSQGGSVSNTEAFF. CDR3 nucleotides: TGCGCCAGCAGCCAAGGGGGATCCGTTTCGAACACTGAAGCTTTCTTT.

This chain links TRBV10-2 with TRBJ1-3; D unresolved. Trimming left V 0 bases short and J 2 bases short, with 5 bases between. This CDR3 contains 14 residues. CDR1 is WSHSY and CDR2 is SAAADI in the germline V gene. Written as DNA, the CDR3 is TGCGCCAGCAGTGAGTCCTCGGCTGGAAACACCATATATTTT. It encodes CASSESSAGNTIYF.

V gene TRBV29-1 combines with J gene TRBJ2-2; TRBD1 aligns across 7 bases. Germline CDR1 is SQVTM and CDR2 is ANQGSEA. CDR3 size: 14 residues. V lost 7 bases and J lost 1; bases outside the gene matches: 6. CDR3 DNA sequence: TGCAGCGCCCGTGGACAGGAGAACACCGGGGAGCTGTTTTTT. Protein sequence: CSARGQENTGELFF.